This entry lists 13 T cell receptor beta chains sequenced from one sample in a study of T cell repertoires in cytomegalovirus infection. TCRdb recomputed calls from the reads with MiXCR, one row per CDR3 protein. Of roughly 100,000 distinct CDR3 sequences in the sample, approximately 15% are singletons; the top ten hold 8%. The sample comprised PBMCs. Receptors were obtained from a human donor in good health (CMV status not recorded). Some clones in this sample may be carry-over from other donors' samples.

This rearrangement joins TRBV5-1 to TRBJ2-2, with 8 bases fitting TRBD2. The CDR3 is 15 amino acids. In germline, CDR1 is SGHRS, CDR2 YFSETQ. Trimming cost V 3 bases and J 6 bases; bases outside gene matches: 7. CDR3 coding DNA: TGCGCCAGCAGCTCCACTAGCGGCCCTCCCGGGGAGCTGTTTTTT. Amino acid sequence: CASSSTSGPPGELFF.

The rearrangement links TRBV19 to TRBJ2-2, with 10 bases identical to TRBD2. Per germline, CDR1 LNHDA and CDR2 SQIVND (reference sequence). The CDR3 extends over 15 amino acids. V was pared by 6 bases and J by 7 bases, with 8 bases of the junction left unmatched. This CDR3 is CASRILAGENGELFF. DNA for the CDR3: TGTGCCAGTAGAATCCTAGCGGGGGAGAACGGGGAGCTGTTTTTT.

The rearrangement joins TRBV7-9 to TRBJ2-2; 9 bases fit TRBD1. Trimming at V came to 5 bases and at J to 0 bases, leaving 7 bases not matched to a gene. The germline V gene encodes CDR1 SEHNR and CDR2 FQNEAQ (reference sequence). The CDR3 is 17 amino acids. CDR3 protein: CASSRTGDPSNTGELFF. The CDR3 bases are TGTGCCAGCAGCCGGACAGGGGACCCCTCGAACACCGGGGAGCTGTTTTTT.

This clonotype was seen ten or more times. The rearrangement joins TRBV7-2 to TRBJ2-2; TRBD1 matches 8 bases. Germline CDR1 reads SGHTA; CDR2 reads FQGNSA. V gave up 5 bases and J gave up 5 bases; unmatched junction bases: 7. This CDR3 spans 15 amino acids. The CDR3 loop reads CASSRDRGRTGELFF. CDR3 sequence (DNA): TGTGCCAGCAGCCGCGACAGGGGAAGGACCGGGGAGCTGTTTTTT.

In DNA form, the CDR3 reads TGTGCCAGCAGCTTGACAAACAATGAGCAGTTCTTC. Protein sequence: CASSLTNNEQFF. The chain recombines TRBV7-9 with TRBJ2-1; D not resolved. The CDR3 is 12 residues long. Trimming shortened V by 3 bases and J by 5 bases, and 5 bases separated the two germline ends. Germline-derived CDR1 and CDR2 are SEHNR and FQNEAQ (reference sequence).

This clonotype was observed a few times. One end of the junction does not line up with germline, which may come from a read error. The rearrangement links TRBV12-3 or TRBV12-4 to TRBJ2-2; 8 bases map to TRBD2. This CDR3 spans 15 amino acids. CDR3 protein: CASRLAGKNTGELFF. The CDR3 DNA follows: TGTGCCAGCAGATTAGCGGGGAAGAACACCGGGGAGCTGTTTTTT.

The J gene is TRBJ2-7, the V gene TRBV3-1; possible D gene TRBD1, 5 bases. The germline V and J ends were trimmed by 1 base and 5 bases, with 9 bases remaining between them. Germline V lookup: CDR1 LGHDT, CDR2 YNNKEL (reference sequence). This CDR3 has 13 residues. For the CDR3, the DNA is TGTGCCAGCAGCCAAGTATCCAGGGACGAGCAGTACTTC. Translating gives CASSQVSRDEQYF.

In its sample, this clonotype was seen many times. This chain connects TRBV2 to TRBJ1-2; D call uncertain. There are 18 residues in the CDR3. Germline V gives CDR1 SNHLY, CDR2 FYNNEI. V was clipped by 5 bases and J by 0 bases, with 22 bases between them. CDR3 in DNA: TGTGCCAGCAGTTTAGAGCGGTTTTCTAAGATGACTAACTATGGCTACACCTTC. Protein sequence: CASSLERFSKMTNYGYTF.

This clonotype appeared many times. The J gene is TRBJ2-7, the V gene TRBV7-9; 7 nucleotides align to TRBD1. From germline, CDR1 is SEHNR and CDR2 FQNEAQ (reference sequence). The J segment lost 6 bases and the V segment lost 5 bases, leaving 1 base of the junction unmatched. The CDR3 has 11 residues. CDR3 region: CASSTGVEQYF. CDR3 nucleotides: TGTGCCAGCAGCACAGGGGTCGAGCAGTACTTC.

Comments on this clonotype: A much larger clone lies a single base off, so this may be a read error. This sequence joins TRBV7-6 and TRBJ1-1; D not certain. Germline CDR1 and CDR2: SGHVS and FNYEAQ. This CDR3 has 15 residues. Trimming left V 3 bases short and J 1 base short, with 12 bases between. Here the CDR3 reads CASSFEEFPNTEAFF. DNA for the CDR3: TGTGCCAGCAGCTTTGAGGAGTTTCCGAACACTGAAGCTTTCTTT.

This clonotype rates as medium-sized. This CDR3 is CASSHRDRLTDTQYF. For the CDR3, the DNA is TGTGCCAGCAGTCACCGGGACAGGCTCACAGATACGCAGTATTTT. J is TRBJ2-3 and V is TRBV28; 8 positions agree with TRBD1. Germline V CDR1 and CDR2: MDHEN, SYDVKM. The CDR3 totals 15 residues. The J segment lost 2 bases and the V segment lost 5 bases, leaving 6 bases of the junction unmatched. Supplemented by reference TRBV28 and TRBJ2-3, the full variable domain reads DVKVTQSSRYLVKRTGEKVFLECVQDMDHENMFWYRQDPGLGLRLIYFSYDVKMKEKGDIPEGYSVSREKKERFSLILESASTNQTSMYLCASSHRDRLTDTQYFGPGTRLTVL.

The chain has TRBV24-1 and TRBJ2-7; possible D gene TRBD2, 6 bases. Between the trimmed V and J ends, which lost 2 bases and 6 bases, there was a span of 13 bases. Germline CDR1 is KGHDR and CDR2 is SFDVKD. CDR3 length: 14 residues. For the CDR3, the DNA is TGTGCCACCAGTGATTGGAGGAGGGGAACCGAGCAGTACTTC. Protein: CATSDWRRGTEQYF.

V gene TRBV6-8 combines with J gene TRBJ1-4; TRBD1 might be the D (6 bases). The CDR3 sequence is 14 residues long. V was cut by 7 bases and J by 8 bases, with 17 bases left in between. From germline, CDR1 is MNHGY and CDR2 SAAAGT. This CDR3 is CASIGAGADEKLFF. CDR3 nucleotide sequence: TGTGCCAGCATAGGGGCAGGGGCGGACGAAAAACTGTTTTTT.